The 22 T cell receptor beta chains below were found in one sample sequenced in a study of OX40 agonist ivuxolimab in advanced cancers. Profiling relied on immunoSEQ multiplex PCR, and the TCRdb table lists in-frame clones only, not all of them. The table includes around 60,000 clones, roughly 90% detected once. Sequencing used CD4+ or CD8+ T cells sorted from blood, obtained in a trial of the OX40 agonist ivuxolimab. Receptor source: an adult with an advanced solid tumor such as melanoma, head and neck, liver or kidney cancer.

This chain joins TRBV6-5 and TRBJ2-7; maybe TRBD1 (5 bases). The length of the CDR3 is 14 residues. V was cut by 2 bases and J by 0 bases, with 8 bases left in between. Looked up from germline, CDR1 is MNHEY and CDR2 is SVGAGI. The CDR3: CASSYDSSSYEQYF. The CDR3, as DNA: TGTGCCAGCAGTTACGACAGTTCCTCCTACGAGCAGTACTTC.

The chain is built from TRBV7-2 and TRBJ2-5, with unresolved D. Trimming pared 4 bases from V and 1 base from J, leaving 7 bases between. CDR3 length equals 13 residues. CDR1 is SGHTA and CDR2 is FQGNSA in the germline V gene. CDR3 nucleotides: TGTGCCAGCAGCTCCCCCGGCCAAGAGACCCAGTACTTC. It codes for CASSSPGQETQYF.

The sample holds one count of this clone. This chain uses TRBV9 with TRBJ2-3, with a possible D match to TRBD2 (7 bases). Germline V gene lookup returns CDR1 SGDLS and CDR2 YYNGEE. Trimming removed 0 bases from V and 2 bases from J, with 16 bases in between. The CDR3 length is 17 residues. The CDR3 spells CASSVAQGTTLTDTQYF. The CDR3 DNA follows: TGTGCCAGCAGCGTAGCCCAGGGGACTACGCTCACAGATACGCAGTATTTT.

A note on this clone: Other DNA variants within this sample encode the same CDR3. CDR3 loop: CASSLGEGNTEAFF. The CDR3 bases are TGTGCCAGCAGCTTAGGTGAGGGGAACACTGAAGCTTTCTTT. The chain employs TRBV13 and TRBJ1-1; D uncertain. Deletions cut 0 bases from V and 1 base from J, with 6 bases between. Germline CDR1 and CDR2: PRHDT and FYEKMQ (reference sequence). CDR3 size: 14 residues. Using reference TRBV13 and TRBJ1-1 for the parts outside the CDR3, the full variable domain is AAGVIQSPRHLIKEKRETATLKCYPIPRHDTVYWYQQGPGQDPQFLISFYEKMQSDKGSIPDRFSAQQFSDYHSELNMSSLELGDSALYFCASSLGEGNTEAFFGQGTRLTVV.

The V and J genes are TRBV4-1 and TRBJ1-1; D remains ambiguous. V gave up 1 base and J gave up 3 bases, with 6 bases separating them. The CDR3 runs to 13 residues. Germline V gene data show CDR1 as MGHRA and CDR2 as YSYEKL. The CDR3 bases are TGCGCCAGCAGCCAAGTTGGGGACACTGAAGCTTTCTTT. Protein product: CASSQVGDTEAFF.

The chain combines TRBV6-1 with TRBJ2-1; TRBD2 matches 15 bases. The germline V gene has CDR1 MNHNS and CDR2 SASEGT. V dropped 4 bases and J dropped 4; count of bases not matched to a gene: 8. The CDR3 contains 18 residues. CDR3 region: CASSAGLAGGLAYNEQFF. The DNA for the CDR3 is TGTGCCAGCAGTGCCGGACTAGCGGGGGGGTTGGCGTACAATGAGCAGTTCTTC.

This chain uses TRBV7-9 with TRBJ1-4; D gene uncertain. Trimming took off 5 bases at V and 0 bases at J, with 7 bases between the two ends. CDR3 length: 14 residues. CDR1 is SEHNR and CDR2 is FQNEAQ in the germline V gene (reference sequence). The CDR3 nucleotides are TGTGCCAGCAGCCCGGGTGCAACTAATGAAAAACTGTTTTTT. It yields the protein CASSPGATNEKLFF. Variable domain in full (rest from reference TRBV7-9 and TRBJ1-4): DTGVSQNPRHKITKRGQNVTFRCDPISEHNRLYWYRQTLGQGPEFLTYFQNEAQLEKSRLLSDRFSAERPKGSFSTLEIQRTEQGDSAMYLCASSPGATNEKLFFGSGTQLSVL.

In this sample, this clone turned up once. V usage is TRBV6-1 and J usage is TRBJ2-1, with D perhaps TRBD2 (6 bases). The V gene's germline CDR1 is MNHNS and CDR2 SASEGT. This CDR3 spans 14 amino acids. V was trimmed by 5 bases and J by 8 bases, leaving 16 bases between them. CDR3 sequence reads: CASSPGLFLDEQFF. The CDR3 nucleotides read TGTGCCAGCAGTCCCGGACTATTTTTAGATGAGCAGTTCTTC.

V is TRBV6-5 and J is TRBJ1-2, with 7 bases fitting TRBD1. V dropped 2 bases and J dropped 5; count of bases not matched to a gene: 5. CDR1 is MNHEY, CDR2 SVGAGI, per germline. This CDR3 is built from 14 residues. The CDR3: CASSYGDREYGYTF. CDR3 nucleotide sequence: TGTGCCAGCAGTTACGGTGACAGGGAATATGGCTACACCTTC.

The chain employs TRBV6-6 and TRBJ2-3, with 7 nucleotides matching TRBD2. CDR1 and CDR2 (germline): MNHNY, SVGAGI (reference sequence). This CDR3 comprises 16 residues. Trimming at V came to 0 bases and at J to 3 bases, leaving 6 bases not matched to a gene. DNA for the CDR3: TGTGCCAGCAGTTACTCCACTCGGACTAGAACAGATACGCAGTATTTT. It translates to CASSYSTRTRTDTQYF.

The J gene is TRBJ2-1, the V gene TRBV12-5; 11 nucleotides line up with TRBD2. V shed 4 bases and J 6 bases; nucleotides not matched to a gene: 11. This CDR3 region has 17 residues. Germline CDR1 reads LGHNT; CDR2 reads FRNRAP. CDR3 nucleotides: TGTGCTAGTGGTTCGATTAGCGGGAGGGCCAATCCCAATGAGCAGTTCTTC. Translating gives CASGSISGRANPNEQFF.

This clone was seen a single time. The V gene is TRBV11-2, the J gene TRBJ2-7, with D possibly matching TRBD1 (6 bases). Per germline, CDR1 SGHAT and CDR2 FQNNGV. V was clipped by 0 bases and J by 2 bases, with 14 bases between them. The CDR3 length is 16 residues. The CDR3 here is CASSLEGPKGAYEQYF. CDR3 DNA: TGTGCCAGCAGCTTAGAAGGGCCCAAGGGGGCCTACGAGCAGTACTTC. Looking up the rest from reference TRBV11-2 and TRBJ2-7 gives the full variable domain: EAGVAQSPRYKIIEKRQSVAFWCNPISGHATLYWYQQILGQGPKLLIQFQNNGVVDDSQLPKDRFSAERLKGVDSTLKIQPAKLEDSAVYLCASSLEGPKGAYEQYFGPGTRLTVT.

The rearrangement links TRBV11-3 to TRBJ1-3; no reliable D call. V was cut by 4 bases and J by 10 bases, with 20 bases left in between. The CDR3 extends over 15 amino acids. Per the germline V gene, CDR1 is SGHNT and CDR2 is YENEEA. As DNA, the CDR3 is TGTGCCAGCAGCTCCAGCACCGGCGACGAACGTACCATATATTTT. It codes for CASSSSTGDERTIYF.

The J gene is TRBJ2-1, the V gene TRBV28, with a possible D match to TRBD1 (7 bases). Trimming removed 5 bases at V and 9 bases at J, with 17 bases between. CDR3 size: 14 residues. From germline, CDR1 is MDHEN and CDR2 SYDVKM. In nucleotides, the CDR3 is TGTGCCAGCAGTCGGACAGGACTACGTGGTGAGCAGTTCTTC. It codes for CASSRTGLRGEQFF. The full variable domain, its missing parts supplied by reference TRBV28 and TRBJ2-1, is DVKVTQSSRYLVKRTGEKVFLECVQDMDHENMFWYRQDPGLGLRLIYFSYDVKMKEKGDIPEGYSVSREKKERFSLILESASTNQTSMYLCASSRTGLRGEQFFGPGTRLTVL.

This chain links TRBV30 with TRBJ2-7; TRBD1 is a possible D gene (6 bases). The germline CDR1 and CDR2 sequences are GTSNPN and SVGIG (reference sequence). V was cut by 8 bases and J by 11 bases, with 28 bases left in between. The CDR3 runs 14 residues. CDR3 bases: TGTGCCCAGAAAACAGGGACATATCCCATTGAGAAGTACTTC. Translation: CAQKTGTYPIEKYF.

CDR3 residues: CASSFYGELFF. CDR3 sequence (DNA): TGTGCCAGCAGTTTCTACGGGGAGCTGTTTTTT. The chain uses TRBV27 and TRBJ2-2; D is ambiguous. Germline V gives CDR1 MNHEY, CDR2 SMNVEV (reference sequence). The CDR3 length is 11 residues. V was pared by 3 bases and J by 7 bases, with 3 bases between.

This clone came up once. The CDR3 spells CASSQTGGAPYEQYF. In DNA, the CDR3 is TGTGCCAGCAGTCAAACAGGGGGAGCTCCGTACGAGCAGTACTTC. The genes are TRBV27 and TRBJ2-7, with 8 bases that match TRBD1. V was clipped by 5 bases and J by 4 bases; unmatched bases: 10. Germline lookup yields CDR1 MNHEY and CDR2 SMNVEV (reference sequence). The CDR3 has 15 residues.

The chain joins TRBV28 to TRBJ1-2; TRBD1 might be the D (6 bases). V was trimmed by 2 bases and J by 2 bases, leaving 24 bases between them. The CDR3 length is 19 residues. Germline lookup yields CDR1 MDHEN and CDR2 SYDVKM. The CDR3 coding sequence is TGTGCCAGCAGTTTAGGACGGCAGTTCCCGGGGACATCGAACTATGGCTACACCTTC. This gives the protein CASSLGRQFPGTSNYGYTF.

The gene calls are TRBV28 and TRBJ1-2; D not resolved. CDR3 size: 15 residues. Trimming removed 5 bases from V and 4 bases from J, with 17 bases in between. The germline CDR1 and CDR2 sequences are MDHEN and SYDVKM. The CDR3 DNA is TGTGCCAGCAGTCCCACCGCGGACCCATGCTATGGCTACACCTTC. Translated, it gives CASSPTADPCYGYTF.

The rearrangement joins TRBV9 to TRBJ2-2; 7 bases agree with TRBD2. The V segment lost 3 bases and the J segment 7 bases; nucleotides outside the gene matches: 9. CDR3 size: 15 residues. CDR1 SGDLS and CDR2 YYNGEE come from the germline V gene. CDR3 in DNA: TGTGCCAGCAGCGCCGGGACTACCGTGGACGGGGAGCTGTTTTTT. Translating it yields CASSAGTTVDGELFF. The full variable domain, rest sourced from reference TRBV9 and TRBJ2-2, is DSGVTQTPKHLITATGQRVTLRCSPRSGDLSVYWYQQSLDQGLQFLIQYYNGEERAKGNILERFSAQQFPDLHSELNLSSLELGDSALYFCASSAGTTVDGELFFGEGSRLTVL.

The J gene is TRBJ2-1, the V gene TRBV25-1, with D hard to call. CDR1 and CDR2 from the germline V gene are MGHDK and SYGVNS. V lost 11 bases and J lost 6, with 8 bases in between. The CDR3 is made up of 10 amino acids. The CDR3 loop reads CACEFNEQFF. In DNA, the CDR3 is TGTGCCTGTGAATTCAATGAGCAGTTCTTC.

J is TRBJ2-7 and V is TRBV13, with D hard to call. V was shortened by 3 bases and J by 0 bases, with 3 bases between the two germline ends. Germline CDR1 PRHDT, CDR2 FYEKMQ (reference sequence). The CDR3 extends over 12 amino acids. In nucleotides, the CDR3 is TGTGCCAGCAGCTTCGACTCCTACGAGCAGTACTTC. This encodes CASSFDSYEQYF.